This T cell receptor beta chain was identified during a study of CXCR3-negative and CXCR3-positive naive CD8 T cells (dated by TCRdb to 2018 to 2020). Looking at the study overall: In total, roughly 140 million TRB reads were obtained, corresponding to roughly 1.5 +/- 0.3 million reads per library. The diversity and physicochemical repertoire analyses included more than nine donors pooled from two independent experiments. The TRBV-TRBJ cluster analysis covered naive subsets from about 5 donors and memory cells from 3 donors.

What the work shows at the level of the full study, not this receptor alone: TRB CDR3s from CXCR3-positive naive cells showed higher hydrophobicity (lower Kidera factor 4), lower energy, and higher strength and volume indices than CXCR3-negative naive cells. Similar TRBV-TRBJ usage was shown by naive CXCR3-negative and CXCR3-positive cells from the same donor, whereas distinct patterns were shown by memory cells. Comparably high repertoire diversity was found in both naive subsets, whereas much lower repertoire diversity was found in memory CD8+ T cells. Because surface CD5, which has been linked to self-reactivity in mice, was comparable between naive subsets, TCR interaction strength was also inferred from TRB CDR3 physicochemical properties. Freshly isolated PBMCs were used for most assays because CXCR3 expression partially decreased after cryopreservation.

Taken from cysteine to phenylalanine, the CDR3 has 12 residues. The nucleotide record is missing. CDR1 and CDR2 were assigned from the germline V gene as MDHEN and SYDVKM. Note on this clonotype: Its antigen target is currently unknown.

For sequencing, a NextSeq 550 was employed. The Human TCR Profiling Kit (MiLaboratory) was used to prepare UMI-labeled 5' RACE TRB cDNA libraries. The full amount of extracted RNA was used for cDNA synthesis, and the full amount of resulting cDNA was used for PCR amplification. Libraries were prepared in parallel with an identical number of PCR cycles. The original pipeline was this. About 52,000 +/- 9,100 unique UMI-labeled TRB cDNA molecules per library were extracted with MIGEC and MiXCR, with at least two reads per UMI required. On average, roughly 40,000 +/- 10,000 functional in-frame TRB CDR3 nucleotide clonotypes lacking stop codons were found per library. After downsampling to 5000 UMI-labeled TRB molecules per sample, diversity metrics such as normalized Shannon-Wiener and Chao1 were calculated in VDJtools. VDJtools computed clonotype-size-weighted physicochemical properties of the central five CDR3 residues: interaction energy, strength, volume and Kidera factor 4. The reads underwent TCRdb reprocessing, giving one record for each CDR3 protein sequence and no DNA. The V and J calls were determined by TCRdb, not by the authors. The sample table on file contains 150,000 or so distinct CDR3 sequences. Just under 0.5% of the sample is taken by the ten largest.

For each CD8+ T cell subset, flow sorting was done in triplicate, and around 300,000 cells per subset went directly into RLT lysis buffer. To keep memory contaminants out, a stringent definition of naive CD8+ T cells was applied: CD45RO-CCR7+CD27+CD95-. Peripheral blood mononuclear cells were isolated from buffy coats using standard density gradient centrifugation. Naive CXCR3-negative and CXCR3-positive CD8+ T cells were flow-sorted on a FACSAria III. An RNeasy Mini Kit was used to extract total RNA from the sorted cells. Sample: naive CXCR3+ CD8+ T cells from blood. Reading the label with the study, this specimen's cell subset or site is: CD45RO-CCR7+CD27+CD95- naive CD8+ T cells expressing CXCR3 (TNR3+). The TCR sequence derives from a human donor in good health. Some clones in this sample may be carry-over from other donors' samples. Recombination connected TRBV28 to TRBJ2-4; with no DNA, the TCRdb D assignment of TRBD1 cannot be verified. CDR3 loop: CASRTGPNIQYF.